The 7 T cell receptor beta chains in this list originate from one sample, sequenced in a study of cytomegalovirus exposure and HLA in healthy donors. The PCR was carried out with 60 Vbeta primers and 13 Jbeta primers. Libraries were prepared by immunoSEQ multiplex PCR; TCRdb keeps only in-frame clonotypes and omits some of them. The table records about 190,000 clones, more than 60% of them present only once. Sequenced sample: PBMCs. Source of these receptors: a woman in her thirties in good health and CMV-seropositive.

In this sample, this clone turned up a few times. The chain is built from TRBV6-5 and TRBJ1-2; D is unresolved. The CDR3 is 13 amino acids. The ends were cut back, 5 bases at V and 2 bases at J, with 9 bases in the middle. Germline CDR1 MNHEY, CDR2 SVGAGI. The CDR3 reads CASSPDKNYGYTF. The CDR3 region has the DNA TGTGCCAGCAGTCCCGACAAAAACTATGGCTACACCTTC.

As DNA, the CDR3 is TGCGCCAGCAGCCAAGATGTAGCTCTGGGGGGGACGCTGGACGAGCAGTACTTC. This codes for CASSQDVALGGTLDEQYF. The chain couples TRBV4-3 to TRBJ2-7; 7 nucleotides line up with TRBD2. The V gene's germline CDR1 is LGHNA and CDR2 YSLEER. The CDR3 extends over 18 amino acids. With 0 bases clipped from V and 5 bases from J, the junction kept 16 bases outside the gene matches.

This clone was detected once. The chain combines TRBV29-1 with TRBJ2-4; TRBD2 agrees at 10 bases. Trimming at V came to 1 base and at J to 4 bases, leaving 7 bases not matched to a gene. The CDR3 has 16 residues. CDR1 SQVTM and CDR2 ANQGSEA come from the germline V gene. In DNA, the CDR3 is TGCAGCGTTGAAGGCTTAGCGGGAGGAGGAAAAAACATTCAGTACTTC. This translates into CSVEGLAGGGKNIQYF. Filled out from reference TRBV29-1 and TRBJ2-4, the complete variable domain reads SAVISQKPSRDICQRGTSLTIQCQVDSQVTMMFWYRQQPGQSLTLIATANQGSEATYESGFVIDKFPISRPNLTFSTLTVSNMSPEDSSIYLCSVEGLAGGGKNIQYFGAGTRLSVL.

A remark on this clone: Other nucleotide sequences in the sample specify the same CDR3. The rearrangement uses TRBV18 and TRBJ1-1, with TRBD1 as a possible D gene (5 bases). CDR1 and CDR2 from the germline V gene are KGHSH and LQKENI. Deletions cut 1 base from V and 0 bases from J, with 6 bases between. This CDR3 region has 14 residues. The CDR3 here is CASSPQGLNTEAFF. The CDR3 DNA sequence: TGTGCCAGCTCACCACAGGGGTTGAACACTGAAGCTTTCTTT.

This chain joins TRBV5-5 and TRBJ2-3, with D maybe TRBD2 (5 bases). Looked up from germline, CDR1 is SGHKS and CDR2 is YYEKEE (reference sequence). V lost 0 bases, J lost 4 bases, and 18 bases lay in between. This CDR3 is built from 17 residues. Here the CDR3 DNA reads TGTGCCAGCAGCTTGGGTGGGGTAGCGTTATCTGCAGATACGCAGTATTTT. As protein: CASSLGGVALSADTQYF. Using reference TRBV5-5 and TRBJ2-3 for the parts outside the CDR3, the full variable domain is DAGVTQSPTHLIKTRGQQVTLRCSPISGHKSVSWYQQVLGQGPQFIFQYYEKEERGRGNFPDRFSARQFPNYSSELNVNALLLGDSALYLCASSLGGVALSADTQYFGPGTRLTVL.

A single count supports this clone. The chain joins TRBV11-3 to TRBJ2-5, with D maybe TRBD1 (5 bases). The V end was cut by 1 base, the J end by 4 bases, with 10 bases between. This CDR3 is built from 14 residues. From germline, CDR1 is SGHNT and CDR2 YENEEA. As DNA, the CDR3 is TGTGCCAGCAGCTTAGGACCAGGGCCAGAGACCCAGTACTTC. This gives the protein CASSLGPGPETQYF.

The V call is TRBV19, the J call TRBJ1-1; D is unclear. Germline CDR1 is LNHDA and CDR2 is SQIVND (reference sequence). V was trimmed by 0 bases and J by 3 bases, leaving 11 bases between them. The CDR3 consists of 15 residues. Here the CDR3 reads CASSIDLTGDTEAFF. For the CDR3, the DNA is TGTGCCAGTAGTATAGACTTGACCGGGGACACTGAAGCTTTCTTT. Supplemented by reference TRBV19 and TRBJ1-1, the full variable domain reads DGGITQSPKYLFRKEGQNVTLSCEQNLNHDAMYWYRQDPGQGLRLIYYSQIVNDFQKGDIAEGYSVSREKKESFPLTVTSAQKNPTAFYLCASSIDLTGDTEAFFGQGTRLTVV.